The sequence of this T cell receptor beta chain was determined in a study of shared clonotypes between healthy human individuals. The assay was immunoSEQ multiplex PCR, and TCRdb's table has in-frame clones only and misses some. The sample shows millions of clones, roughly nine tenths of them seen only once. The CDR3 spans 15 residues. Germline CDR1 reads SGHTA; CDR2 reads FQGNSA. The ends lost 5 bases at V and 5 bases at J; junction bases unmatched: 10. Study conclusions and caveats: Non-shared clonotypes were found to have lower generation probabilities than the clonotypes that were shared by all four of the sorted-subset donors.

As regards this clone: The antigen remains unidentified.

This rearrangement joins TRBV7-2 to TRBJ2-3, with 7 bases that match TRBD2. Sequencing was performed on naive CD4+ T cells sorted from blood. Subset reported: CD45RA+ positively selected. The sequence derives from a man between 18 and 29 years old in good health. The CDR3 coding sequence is TGTGCCAGCAGCCTCCGGAGCGGGACTAAAGATACGCAGTATTTT. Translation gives CASSLRSGTKDTQYF.